These 13 T cell receptor beta chains came from one sample sequenced in a study of cytomegalovirus exposure and HLA in healthy donors. The PCR had 60 Vbeta and 13 Jbeta primers. This table comes from immunoSEQ multiplex PCR, and its TCRdb copy is limited to in-frame clones, with some not included. In all, the sample yields 100,000 to 150,000 clones. The sequencing input was PBMCs. These receptors originate from a woman in her forties in good health and CMV-seropositive.

The rearrangement links TRBV27 to TRBJ1-2, with TRBD1 as a possible D gene (6 bases). Per the germline V gene, CDR1 is MNHEY and CDR2 is SMNVEV (reference sequence). The V end lost 6 bases, the J end lost 4 bases, and 27 bases lay between the germline ends. The CDR3 consists of 18 residues. CDR3 sequence: CASRGKPGQQGPLYGYTF. The CDR3 DNA follows: TGTGCCAGCAGGGGGAAACCGGGACAACAAGGTCCCCTCTATGGCTACACCTTC.

The rearrangement uses TRBV7-9 and TRBJ2-1; D uncertain. V lost 2 bases to trimming and J lost 10 bases, with 9 bases between them. This CDR3 has 12 residues. The germline CDR1 and CDR2 sequences are SEHNR and FQNEAQ (reference sequence). In DNA form, the CDR3 reads TGTGCCAGCAGCTTAAATCAGTTGGAGCAGTTCTTC. Its protein product is CASSLNQLEQFF.

The V and J genes are TRBV19 and TRBJ2-2, with 8 bases lining up with TRBD1. This CDR3 has 17 residues. V dropped 5 bases and J dropped 6; count of bases not matched to a gene: 14. The germline V gene has CDR1 LNHDA and CDR2 SQIVND (reference sequence). The DNA for the CDR3 is TGTGCCAGTAGTTTCCCCCGGGCAGGGGGCAAGTCCGGGGAGCTGTTTTTT. Translating gives CASSFPRAGGKSGELFF. Full variable domain (rest looked up from reference TRBV19 and TRBJ2-2): DGGITQSPKYLFRKEGQNVTLSCEQNLNHDAMYWYRQDPGQGLRLIYYSQIVNDFQKGDIAEGYSVSREKKESFPLTVTSAQKNPTAFYLCASSFPRAGGKSGELFFGEGSRLTVL.

The V gene is TRBV19, the J gene TRBJ1-5, with 10 bases matching TRBD1. The length of the CDR3 is 15 residues. CDR1 and CDR2 (germline): LNHDA, SQIVND (reference sequence). Trimming cost V 3 bases and J 5 bases; bases outside gene matches: 4. The CDR3 bases are TGTGCCAGTAGTATCGGGACAGGGGCGCATCAGCCCCAGCATTTT. Translating gives CASSIGTGAHQPQHF.

The V and J genes are TRBV7-7 and TRBJ2-2, with 8 bases lining up with TRBD2. This CDR3 region has 15 residues. V was pared by 8 bases and J by 5 bases, with 10 bases of the junction left unmatched. Germline V lookup: CDR1 SSHAT, CDR2 FNYEAQ (reference sequence). CDR3 in amino acids: CASSQSGRGTGELFF. CDR3 coding DNA: TGTGCCAGCTCGCAAAGCGGGAGAGGTACCGGGGAGCTGTTTTTT. The full variable domain, completed using reference TRBV7-7 and TRBJ2-2, is GAGVSQSPRYKVTKRGQDVTLRCDPISSHATLYWYQQALGQGPEFLTYFNYEAQPDKSGLPSDRFSAERPEGSISTLTIQRTEQRDSAMYRCASSQSGRGTGELFFGEGSRLTVL.

The V and J genes are TRBV28 and TRBJ2-7; possible D gene TRBD2, 7 bases. In germline, CDR1 is MDHEN, CDR2 SYDVKM. The CDR3 spans 15 residues. Trimming removed 2 bases from V and 3 bases from J, with 14 bases in between. CDR3 sequence (DNA): TGTGCCAGCAGTTTAGCGGGGGCTGGGGACTACGAGCAGTACTTC. Amino acid sequence: CASSLAGAGDYEQYF.

This sequence joins TRBV11-3 and TRBJ2-2; TRBD1 aligns across 7 bases. CDR3 size: 17 residues. J lost 4 bases, V lost 1 base, and 9 bases had no gene match. Per germline, CDR1 SGHNT and CDR2 YENEEA. CDR3 sequence reads: CASSLGVGTEVTGELFF. Written as DNA, the CDR3 is TGTGCCAGCAGCTTAGGGGTCGGGACAGAAGTCACCGGGGAGCTGTTTTTT.

The CDR3 region has the DNA TGTGCCAGCAGTTCCACCGGGACTTCTAACACCGGGGAGCTGTTTTTT. Translating it yields CASSSTGTSNTGELFF. J is TRBJ2-2 and V is TRBV28; D might be TRBD2 (6 bases). The V end was cut by 4 bases, the J end by 2 bases, with 14 bases between. Germline values: CDR1 MDHEN, CDR2 SYDVKM. The CDR3 is made up of 16 amino acids.

V usage is TRBV9 and J usage is TRBJ2-2; TRBD1 is a possible D gene (5 bases). The CDR3 totals 14 residues. Trimming cost V 4 bases and J 8 bases, with 15 bases left between them. Per germline, CDR1 SGDLS and CDR2 YYNGEE. The CDR3 loop reads CASSSTRVGGELFF. For the CDR3, the DNA is TGTGCCAGCAGCTCAACCAGGGTAGGGGGGGAGCTGTTTTTT. Using reference TRBV9 and TRBJ2-2 for the parts outside the CDR3, the full variable domain is DSGVTQTPKHLITATGQRVTLRCSPRSGDLSVYWYQQSLDQGLQFLIQYYNGEERAKGNILERFSAQQFPDLHSELNLSSLELGDSALYFCASSSTRVGGELFFGEGSRLTVL.

This chain joins TRBV6-5 and TRBJ1-2; D is perhaps TRBD1 (5 bases). This CDR3 contains 15 residues. Germline CDR1 and CDR2: MNHEY and SVGAGI. Trimming took 6 bases from V and 7 from J, leaving 21 bases between them. CDR3: CASRRPSGRAAGYTF. CDR3 in DNA: TGTGCCAGCAGGAGGCCTTCCGGCAGGGCGGCTGGCTACACCTTC.

Regarding this clone: An end of the junction does not agree with germline; a read error may underlie this. The gene calls are TRBV10-3 and TRBJ2-7, with unresolved D. Germline CDR1 ENHRY, CDR2 SYGVKD. The CDR3 length is 14 residues. CDR3 protein: CATSVNLGTYEQYF. The DNA of the CDR3 is TGTGCCACCAGTGTAAATCTAGGTACCTACGAGCAGTACTTC.

This chain links TRBV28 with TRBJ1-1; D is possibly TRBD1 (5 bases). The CDR3 totals 15 residues. Between the trimmed V and J ends, which lost 2 bases and 0 bases, there was a span of 10 bases. Per the germline V gene, CDR1 is MDHEN and CDR2 is SYDVKM. In DNA form, the CDR3 reads TGTGCCAGCAGTTTAATACAGGCAATGAACACTGAAGCTTTCTTT. Its translation is CASSLIQAMNTEAFF.

The chain joins TRBV27 to TRBJ2-2; TRBD2 agrees at 8 bases. The length of the CDR3 is 14 residues. V lost 6 bases to trimming and J lost 5 bases; unmatched junction nucleotides: 5. Germline V gene sequence: CDR1 MNHEY, CDR2 SMNVEV (reference sequence). DNA for the CDR3: TGTGCCAGCAGGGCGGGAGGCTATACCGGGGAGCTGTTTTTT. Translated, it gives CASRAGGYTGELFF.